This entry features one T cell receptor (beta chain) sequence. Its matching antigen is unknown. TCRdb keeps only in-frame clones here, not all; method: immunoSEQ multiplex PCR. The sample includes about 66,000 clones, 80% to 95% seen only once; the top ten take approximately 11%. This entry is derived from a study of Tregs in tolerant kidney transplant recipients. The overall study: Mixed chimerism was transient after nonmyeloablative marrow transplants from related graft donors. Points from the study as a whole: Donor-specific Treg expansion exceeded global Treg expansion in tolerant patients, suggesting antigen drive. This study did not directly address biological reproducibility.

Unstimulated Tregs (CD4+CD25+CD127-) and CD4+CD25- non-Tregs were sorted from PBMCs. The CDR3 contains 13 residues. With 6 bases removed from V and 0 bases from J, the gap between germline ends came to 10 bases. CDR1 and CDR2 from the germline V gene are SQVTM and ANQGSEA. The sample here was CD8+ T cells from blood, taken before the transplant. V and J are TRBV29-1 and TRBJ2-3; D uncertain. The TCR sequence derives from a human donor who received a combined kidney and bone marrow transplant. The CDR3 is CSVYNPSTDTQYF. The CDR3 nucleotides are TGCAGCGTATACAACCCTAGCACAGATACGCAGTATTTT.